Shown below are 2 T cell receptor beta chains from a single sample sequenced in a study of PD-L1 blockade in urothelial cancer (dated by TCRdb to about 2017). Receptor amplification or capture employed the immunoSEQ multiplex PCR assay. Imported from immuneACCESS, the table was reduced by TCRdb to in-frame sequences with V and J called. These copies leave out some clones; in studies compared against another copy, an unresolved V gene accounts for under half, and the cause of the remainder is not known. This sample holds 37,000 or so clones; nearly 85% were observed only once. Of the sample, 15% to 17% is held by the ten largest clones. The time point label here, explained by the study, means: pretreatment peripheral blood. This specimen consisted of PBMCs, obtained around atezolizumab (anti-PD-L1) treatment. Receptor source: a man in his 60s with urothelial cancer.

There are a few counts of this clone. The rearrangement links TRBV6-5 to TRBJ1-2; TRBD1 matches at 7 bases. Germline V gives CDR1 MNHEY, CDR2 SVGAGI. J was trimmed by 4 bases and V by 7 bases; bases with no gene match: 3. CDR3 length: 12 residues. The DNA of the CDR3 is TGTGCCAGCAAAGGGACAGTCTATGGCTACACCTTC. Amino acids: CASKGTVYGYTF.

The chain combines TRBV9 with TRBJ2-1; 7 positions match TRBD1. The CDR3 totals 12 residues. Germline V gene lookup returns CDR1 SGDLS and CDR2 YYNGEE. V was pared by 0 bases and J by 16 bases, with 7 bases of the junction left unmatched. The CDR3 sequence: CASSVGDRVLFF. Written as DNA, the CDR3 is TGTGCCAGCAGCGTAGGAGACAGGGTACTTTTCTTC. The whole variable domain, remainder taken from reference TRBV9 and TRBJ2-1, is DSGVTQTPKHLITATGQRVTLRCSPRSGDLSVYWYQQSLDQGLQFLIQYYNGEERAKGNILERFSAQQFPDLHSELNLSSLELGDSALYFCASSVGDRVLFFGPGTRLTVL.